This T cell receptor (beta chain) emerged from a study of monozygotic twins with inflammatory bowel disease. Whole-study results and caveats: Among patients, repertoires may have gained variability from differing immunosuppressive treatments. Distinction of different T cell subtypes was not possible.

Each TCR library consumed approximately 3,500 ng of total RNA. TCRdb reprocessed the 5' RACE reads and stores each CDR3 protein as one record, lacking DNA. The record lists 400,000 to 500,000 distinct CDR3 sequences, of which the ten most abundant hold around 2.5%. With respect to this clonotype: Its specificity is unknown.

This CDR3 is built from 11 residues. Germline CDR1 MNHEY, CDR2 SVGAGI. Per donor, over 2 ml of blood was collected and frozen. The V and J genes are TRBV6-5 and TRBJ2-1. The sequenced sample consisted of blood. The receptor's source is a human donor with ulcerative colitis or Crohn's disease, or a healthy co-twin of an affected twin (not recorded which). CDR3 sequence: CASRSKGEQFF.